The clone carrying this T cell receptor (beta chain) was recorded at least ten times. These data are taken from a study of identical twins. The V gene's germline CDR1 is SGDLS and CDR2 YYNGEE. The V gene end was trimmed by 4 bases and the J gene end by 2 bases; junction bases not matched to a gene: 7. CDR3 length: 15 amino acids. Using its own MiXCR run on the 5' RACE reads, TCRdb lists one record per CDR3 protein. The sample shows around 250,000 distinct CDR3 sequences, about 6.7% of them seen only once. This same sample was also taken into another study, of T cells expressing NK-cell markers.

This chain connects TRBV9 to TRBJ2-7; 9 nucleotides match TRBD1. Sequencing was carried out using CD8+ T cells sorted from blood. The clonotype was recovered from a woman aged 18-30 years in good health. The CDR3 sequence: CASSPTGGHAYEQYF. The CDR3 nucleotides read TGTGCCAGCAGCCCCACAGGGGGCCATGCCTACGAGCAGTACTTC.